This T cell receptor beta chain stems from a study of OX40 agonist ivuxolimab in advanced cancers. About the study: Dosing consisted of intravenous ivuxolimab at 0.01 to 10 mg/kg every 2 weeks. A diagnosis of hepatocellular carcinoma, melanoma, renal cell or head and neck cancer was present in dose-escalation patients. In three patients, partial responses were observed, one with hepatocellular carcinoma and two with cutaneous melanoma. Study results and caveats: There was clonal expansion of CD4+ and CD8+ blood T cells by week 6 at 0.1 to 3.0 mg/kg.

As for this clone: Antigen unknown.

The protocol was immunoSEQ multiplex PCR, while the TCRdb copy is restricted to in-frame clones and leaves out a portion. The sample shows tens of thousands of clones, around four fifths of them seen only once. The receptor was isolated from an adult with an advanced solid tumor such as melanoma, head and neck, liver or kidney cancer. The sample in question was CD4+ or CD8+ T cells sorted from blood, obtained in a trial of the OX40 agonist ivuxolimab.

Here the CDR3 reads CASSVGLGSGEQFF. The CDR3 bases are TGTGCCAGCAGCGTAGGTTTGGGATCAGGGGAGCAGTTCTTC. V gene TRBV9 combines with J gene TRBJ2-1; D may be TRBD1 (5 bases). The CDR3 is 14 amino acids. CDR1 SGDLS and CDR2 YYNGEE come from the germline V gene. V was pared by 0 bases and J by 10 bases, with 14 bases between.